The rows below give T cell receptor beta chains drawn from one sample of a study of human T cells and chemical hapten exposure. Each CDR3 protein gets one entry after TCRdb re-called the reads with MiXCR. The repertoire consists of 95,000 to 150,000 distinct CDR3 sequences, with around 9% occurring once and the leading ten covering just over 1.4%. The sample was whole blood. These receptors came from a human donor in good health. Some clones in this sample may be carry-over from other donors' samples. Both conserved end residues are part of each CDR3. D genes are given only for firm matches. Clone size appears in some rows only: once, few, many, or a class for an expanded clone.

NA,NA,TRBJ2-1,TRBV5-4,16,TGTGCCAGCAGCCCGATAGGAAGACTAGATGCGAATGAGCAGTTCTTC,CASSPIGRLDANEQFF
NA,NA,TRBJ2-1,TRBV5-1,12,TGCGCCAGCAGCCCCTACTACAATGAGCAGTTCTTC,CASSPYYNEQFF
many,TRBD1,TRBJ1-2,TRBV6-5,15,TGTGCCAGCAGTTCGACAGGGAACTCTAACTATGGCTACACCTTC,CASSSTGNSNYGYTF
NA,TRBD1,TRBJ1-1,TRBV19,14,TGTGCCAGTAGTGCGGACAGGGGGGACACTGAAGCTTTCTTT,CASSADRGDTEAFF
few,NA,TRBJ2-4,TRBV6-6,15,TGTGCCAGCAGTTACTGGGCGGGAGCCAAAAACATTCAGTACTTC,CASSYWAGAKNIQYF
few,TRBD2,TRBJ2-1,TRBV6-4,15,TGTGCCAGCAGTCGGGTAGCGGGAGAAAGCAATGAGCAGTTCTTC,CASSRVAGESNEQFF
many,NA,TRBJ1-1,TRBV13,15,TGTGCCAGCAGCTACCCGGGTCTCGGCGACACTGAAGCTTTCTTT,CASSYPGLGDTEAFF
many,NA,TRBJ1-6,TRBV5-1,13,TGCGCCAGCAGCTTGGATGCCGGTCCTCCCCTCCACTTT,CASSLDAGPPLHF
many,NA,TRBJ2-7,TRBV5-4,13,TGTGCCAGCAGCATAGGTCCGTTCAACGAGCAGTACTTC,CASSIGPFNEQYF
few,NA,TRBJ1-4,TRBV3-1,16,TGTGCCAGCAGCCAAGCCGCCAGGACCAAGAATGAAAAACTGTTTTTT,CASSQAARTKNEKLFF
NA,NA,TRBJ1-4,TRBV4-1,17,TGCGCCAGCAGCCAAGGGGAAACGGCGTTCTTTAATGAAAAACTGTTTTTT,CASSQGETAFFNEKLFF
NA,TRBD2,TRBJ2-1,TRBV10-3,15,TGTGCCATCAATATGGGACTAGCGGAGAACAATGAGCAGTTCTTC,CAINMGLAENNEQFF
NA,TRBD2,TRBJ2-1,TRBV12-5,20,TGTGCTAGTGGTCCGCGGGGACTAGCGGGTGCCCGATCCTCCGGAAATGAGCAGTTCTTC,CASGPRGLAGARSSGNEQFF
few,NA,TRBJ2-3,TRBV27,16,TGTGCCAGCAGCCGAATTCCCAGGGGTAACACAGATACGCAGTATTTT,CASSRIPRGNTDTQYF
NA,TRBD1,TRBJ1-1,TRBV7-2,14,TGTGCCAGCAGCCGTCGACAGGGTTCCACTGAAGCTTTCTTT,CASSRRQGSTEAFF
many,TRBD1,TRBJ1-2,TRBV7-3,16,TGTGCCAGCAGCCCGCAACCGGGACAGGGACCCTATGGCTACACCTTC,CASSPQPGQGPYGYTF
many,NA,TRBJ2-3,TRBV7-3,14,TGTGCCAGCAGCTTAAGGCCAGGCCCAGATACGCAGTATTTT,CASSLRPGPDTQYF
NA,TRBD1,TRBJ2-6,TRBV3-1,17,TGTGCCAGCAGCCAAGCCCAGGGGGATAATGGGGCCAACGTCCTGACTTTC,CASSQAQGDNGANVLTF
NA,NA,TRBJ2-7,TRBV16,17,TGTGCCAGCAGCCAAGGGTATCAGGGGCGCTTTGACCGCGAGCAGTACTTC,CASSQGYQGRFDREQYF
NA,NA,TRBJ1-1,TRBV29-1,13,TGCAGCGTCGCAGGGGTCCTGAACACTGAAGCTTTCTTT,CSVAGVLNTEAFF
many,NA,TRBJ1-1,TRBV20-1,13,TGCAGTGCTAGAATGGCCTCCAACACTGAAGCTTTCTTT,CSARMASNTEAFF
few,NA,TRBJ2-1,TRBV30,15,TGTGCCTGGAGTCGGACAGTGAGCTCCTACAATGAGCAGTTCTTC,CAWSRTVSSYNEQFF
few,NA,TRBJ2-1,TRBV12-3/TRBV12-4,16,TGTGCCAGCAGTTCTATAGCGGTCCAGGCCCACAATGAGCAGTTCTTC,CASSSIAVQAHNEQFF
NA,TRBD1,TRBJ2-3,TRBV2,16,TGTGCCAGCAGTGAAATGGGACAGGGTCTTACAGATACGCAGTATTTT,CASSEMGQGLTDTQYF
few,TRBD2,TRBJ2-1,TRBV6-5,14,TGTGCCAGCGGGTCTAGCGGGAGTTTGAATGAGCAGTTCTTC,CASGSSGSLNEQFF
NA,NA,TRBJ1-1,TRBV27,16,TGTGCCAGCAGTTTAGCAGGGGTAATAGGGAACACTGAAGCTTTCTTT,CASSLAGVIGNTEAFF
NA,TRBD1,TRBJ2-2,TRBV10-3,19,TGTGCCATCACCGGGCACCCGGGACAGGGGGCGCGGGGCACCGGGGAGCTGTTTTTT,CAITGHPGQGARGTGELFF
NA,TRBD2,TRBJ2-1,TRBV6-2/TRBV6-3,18,TGTGCCAGCAGTTACTCGGCTAGCGGGGGGGGCTCCTACAATGAGCAGTTCTTC,CASSYSASGGGSYNEQFF
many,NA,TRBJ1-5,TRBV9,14,TGTGCCAGCAGCGTAGGCCTTAGCAATCAGCCCCAGCATTTT,CASSVGLSNQPQHF
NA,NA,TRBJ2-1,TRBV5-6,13,TGTGCCAGCAGTCACCGGGGACCCAATGAGCAGTTCTTC,CASSHRGPNEQFF
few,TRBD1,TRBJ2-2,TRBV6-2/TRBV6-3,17,TGTGCCAGCAGCCCGAATCTCGGGACAGTGAACACCGGGGAGCTGTTTTTT,CASSPNLGTVNTGELFF
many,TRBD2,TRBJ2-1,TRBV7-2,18,TGTGCCAGCAGCTTAGGGACTAGCGGGAGGGCCTTCTACAATGAGCAGTTCTTC,CASSLGTSGRAFYNEQFF
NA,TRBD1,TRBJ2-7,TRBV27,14,TGTGCCAGCAGTGATGGGACAGATACCTACGAGCATTACTTC,CASSDGTDTYEHYF
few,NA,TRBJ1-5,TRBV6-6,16,TGTGCCAGCAGTTACTCGACCAGGGTCCAGGGGCAGCCCCAGCATTTT,CASSYSTRVQGQPQHF
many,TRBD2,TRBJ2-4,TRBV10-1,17,TGCGCCAGCAGTGAGTCGCTCAGCGGGAGCTTTGGAAACATTCAGTACTTC,CASSESLSGSFGNIQYF
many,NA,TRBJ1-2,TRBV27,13,TGTGCCAGCAGTTTACGGGGAAACTATGGCTACACCTTC,CASSLRGNYGYTF
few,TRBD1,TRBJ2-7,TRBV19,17,TGTGCCAGTAGTCTCCGGGGTCCGGACAGGGGCTCCTACGAGCAGTACTTC,CASSLRGPDRGSYEQYF
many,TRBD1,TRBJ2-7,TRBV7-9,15,TGTGCCAGCAGCTTAGGGGGGACAGGCGAGGGGGAGCAGTACTTC,CASSLGGTGEGEQYF
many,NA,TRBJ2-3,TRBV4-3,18,TGCGCCAGCAGCCAAGATATAGTCGGGCCAGTAAGCACAGATACGCAGTATTTT,CASSQDIVGPVSTDTQYF
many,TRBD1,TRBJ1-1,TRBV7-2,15,TGTGCCAGCAGCAGATGGGACAGGTTGAACACTGAAGCTTTCTTT,CASSRWDRLNTEAFF
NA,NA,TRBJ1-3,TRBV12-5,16,TGTGCTAGTGGCGACTGGTCAGCCTTGATTGGAAACACCATATATTTT,CASGDWSALIGNTIYF
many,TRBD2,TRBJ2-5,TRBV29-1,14,TGCAGCGTTGCCGGTGGCCCCGGGGGGGAGACCCAGTACTTC,CSVAGGPGGETQYF
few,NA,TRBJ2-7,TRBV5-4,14,TGTGCCAGCAGCCTGACCCGGGACAATTACGAGCAGTACTTC,CASSLTRDNYEQYF
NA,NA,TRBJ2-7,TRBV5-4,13,TGTGCCAGCAGCTCGAGGGGGGTCAACGAGCAGTACTTC,CASSSRGVNEQYF
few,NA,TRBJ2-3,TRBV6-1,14,TGTGCCACCTGTGACAGGTCGATTACAGATACGCAGTATTTT,CATCDRSITDTQYF
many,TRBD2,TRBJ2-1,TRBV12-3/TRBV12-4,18,TGTGCCAGCACCCCCCTGGGACTAGCGGGGGGCTCCTACAATGAGCAGTTCTTC,CASTPLGLAGGSYNEQFF
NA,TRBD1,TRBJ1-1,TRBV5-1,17,TGCGCCAGCAGGCCCCGGGACAGGGGGCCTTGGGGCACTGAAGCTTTCTTT,CASRPRDRGPWGTEAFF
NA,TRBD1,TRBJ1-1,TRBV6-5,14,TGTGCCAGCAGAGGGACAGGGACCAGCACTGAAGCTTTCTTT,CASRGTGTSTEAFF
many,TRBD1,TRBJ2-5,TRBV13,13,TGTGCCAGCAGCTTTGGGACAGTAGAGACCCAGTACTTC,CASSFGTVETQYF
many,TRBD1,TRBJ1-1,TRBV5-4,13,TGTGCCAGCACCGGACAGGTGAACACTGAAGCTTTCTTT,CASTGQVNTEAFF
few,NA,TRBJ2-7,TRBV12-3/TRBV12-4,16,TGTGCCAGCAGTCCCCGCGGCCAACAGGGGAGGTACGAGCAGTACTTC,CASSPRGQQGRYEQYF
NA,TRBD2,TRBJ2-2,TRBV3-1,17,TGTGCCAGCAGCCACGAACATAGCGGGAGAGGCACCGGGGAGCTGTTTTTT,CASSHEHSGRGTGELFF
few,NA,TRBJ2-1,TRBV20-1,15,TGCAGTGCTAGAGTCGCGGACAACTCCTACAATGAGCAGTTCTTC,CSARVADNSYNEQFF